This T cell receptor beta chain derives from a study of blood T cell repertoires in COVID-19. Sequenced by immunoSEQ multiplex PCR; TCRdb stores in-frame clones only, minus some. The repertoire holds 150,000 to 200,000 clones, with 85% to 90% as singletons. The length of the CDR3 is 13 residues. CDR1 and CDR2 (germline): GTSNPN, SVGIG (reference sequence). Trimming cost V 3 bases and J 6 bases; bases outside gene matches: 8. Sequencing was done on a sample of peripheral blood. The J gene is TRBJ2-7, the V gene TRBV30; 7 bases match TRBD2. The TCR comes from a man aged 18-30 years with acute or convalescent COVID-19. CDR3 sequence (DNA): TGTGCCTGGAGGAAAACTAGCGTTGGCGAGCAGTACGTC. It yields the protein CAWRKTSVGEQYV.